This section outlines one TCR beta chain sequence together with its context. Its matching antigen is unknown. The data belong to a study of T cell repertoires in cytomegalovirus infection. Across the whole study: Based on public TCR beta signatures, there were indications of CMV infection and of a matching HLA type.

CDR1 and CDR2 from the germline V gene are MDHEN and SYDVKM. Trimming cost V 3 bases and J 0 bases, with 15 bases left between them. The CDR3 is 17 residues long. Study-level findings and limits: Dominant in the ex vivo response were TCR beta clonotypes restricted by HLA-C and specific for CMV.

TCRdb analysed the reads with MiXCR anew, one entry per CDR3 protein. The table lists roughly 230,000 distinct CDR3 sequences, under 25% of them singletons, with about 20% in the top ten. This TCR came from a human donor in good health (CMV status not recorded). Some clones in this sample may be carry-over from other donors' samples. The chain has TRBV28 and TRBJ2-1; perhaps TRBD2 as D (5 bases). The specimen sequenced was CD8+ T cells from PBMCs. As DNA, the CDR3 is TGTGCCAGCAGTTTGCCCCTGGGCGGAGGCTCCTACAATGAGCAGTTCTTC. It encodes CASSLPLGGGSYNEQFF.